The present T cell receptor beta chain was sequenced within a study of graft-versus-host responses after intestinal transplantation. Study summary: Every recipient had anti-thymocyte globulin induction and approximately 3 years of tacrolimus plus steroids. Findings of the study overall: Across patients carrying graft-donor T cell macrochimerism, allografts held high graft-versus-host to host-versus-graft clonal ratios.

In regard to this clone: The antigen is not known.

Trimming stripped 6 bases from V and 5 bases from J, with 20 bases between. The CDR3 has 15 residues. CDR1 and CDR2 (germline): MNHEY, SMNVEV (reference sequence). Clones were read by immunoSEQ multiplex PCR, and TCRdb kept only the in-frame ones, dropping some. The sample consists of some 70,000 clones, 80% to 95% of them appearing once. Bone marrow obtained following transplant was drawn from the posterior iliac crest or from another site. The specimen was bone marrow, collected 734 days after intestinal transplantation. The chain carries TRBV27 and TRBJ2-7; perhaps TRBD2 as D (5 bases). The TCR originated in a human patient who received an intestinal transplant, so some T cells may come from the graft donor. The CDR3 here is CASSAYLLDTHEQYF. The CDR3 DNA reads TGTGCCAGCAGCGCCTACCTACTAGACACCCACGAGCAGTACTTC.